The clone carrying this T cell receptor (beta chain) showed up just a few times. Stated treatment: randomized to nivolumab then ipilimumab (arm A) or the reverse (arm B). V lost 0 bases to trimming and J lost 2 bases; unmatched junction nucleotides: 7. The CDR3 sequence is 16 residues long. Germline V lookup: CDR1 LGHNA, CDR2 YSLEER. Profiled with immunoSEQ multiplex PCR; TCRdb holds only in-frame clones, not every one. The table shows approximately 15,000 clones, with roughly three quarters occurring only once. These data are taken from a study of sequential checkpoint blockade in melanoma. Study-level information: Arm A got nivolumab then ipilimumab; arm B the reverse, 1:1. Each arm's sequence ended with maintenance nivolumab.

The V gene is TRBV4-3, the J gene TRBJ2-7; 7 bases are shared with TRBD2. Sequencing was performed on CD8+ T cells sorted from blood (inferred from file names), taken from a patient given nivolumab and ipilimumab in sequence. The receptor was isolated from a human donor with melanoma. The CDR3 region is CASSQERWGTTYEQYF. The CDR3 DNA follows: TGCGCCAGCAGCCAAGAACGGTGGGGGACTACCTACGAGCAGTACTTC.